These 15 T cell receptor beta chains came from one sample sequenced in a study of blood T cells in healthy people across ages. Primers used in a second PCR of roughly 7 to 11 cycles were a sample-barcoded 5' primer and a J-beta primer mix. TCRdb reprocessed the 5' RACE reads via MiXCR and lists one record per CDR3 protein. This sample has 920,000 or so distinct CDR3 sequences, with around 43% found just once. Sample: blood. The source is a woman aged 55-69 years in good health.

This CDR3 reads CASSGQARTNEQYF. CDR3 bases: TGTGCCAGCAGCGGACAGGCTAGGACCAACGAGCAGTACTTC. The chain recombines TRBV7-2 with TRBJ2-4; TRBD1 agrees at 7 bases. The J call could be wrong; TRBJ2-7 is a better fit for the DNA end. This CDR3 contains 14 residues. Germline V CDR1 and CDR2: SGHTA, FQGNSA.

This clonotype was seen a single time. The genes are TRBV10-3 and TRBJ1-1, with 8 bases aligning to TRBD1. Germline values: CDR1 ENHRY, CDR2 SYGVKD. With V trimmed by 3 bases and J by 9 bases, 15 bases remained unmatched. This CDR3 is built from 16 residues. This CDR3 reads CAISEKAGGIGTKAFF. The CDR3 nucleotides read TGTGCCATCAGTGAAAAGGCAGGGGGCATAGGGACTAAAGCTTTCTTT.

Points on this clonotype: A read error may account for a junction end that differs from germline. The chain recombines TRBV7-2 with TRBJ2-1, with 9 bases matching TRBD1. Germline V lookup: CDR1 SGHTA, CDR2 FQGNSA. CDR3 length: 15 residues. For the CDR3, the DNA is TGTGCCAGCAGCCCACAACAGGGGGCAGGGGAGACCCAGTTTTTC. Residues: CASSPQQGAGETQFF.

Many counts were recorded for this clonotype. The rearrangement uses TRBV29-1 and TRBJ2-5; D might be TRBD2 (6 bases). Trimming removed 4 bases at V and 13 bases at J, with 25 bases between. Germline values: CDR1 SQVTM, CDR2 ANQGSEA. CDR3 length: 14 amino acids. The CDR3 here is CSVVIGADLTSRYF. The CDR3 DNA reads as TGCAGCGTTGTCATCGGGGCCGATCTTACTAGCCGGTACTTC.

V usage is TRBV9 and J usage is TRBJ2-7, with TRBD1 identical over 8 bases. Germline V gene sequence: CDR1 SGDLS, CDR2 YYNGEE. CDR3 length: 16 residues. The V gene end was trimmed by 4 bases and the J gene end by 0 bases; junction bases not matched to a gene: 9. The DNA for the CDR3 is TGTGCCAGCAGCTTTAGAGGACAGGGTACCTCCTACGAGCAGTACTTC. Translating it yields CASSFRGQGTSYEQYF.

This clonotype was seen more than once but under ten times. The CDR3 sequence: CASSSGTNYNEQFF. The CDR3 bases are TGTGCCAGCAGTTCCGGGACTAACTACAATGAGCAGTTCTTC. The rearrangement uses TRBV2 and TRBJ2-1, with 7 bases fitting TRBD2. From germline, CDR1 is SNHLY and CDR2 FYNNEI. The J segment lost 3 bases and the V segment lost 5 bases, leaving 4 bases of the junction unmatched. The CDR3 sequence is 14 residues long.

The chain couples TRBV28 to TRBJ1-6; TRBD1 is a possible D gene (6 bases). CDR1 and CDR2 from the germline V gene are MDHEN and SYDVKM. With 6 bases removed from V and 9 bases from J, the gap between germline ends came to 15 bases. CDR3 size: 14 residues. The DNA of the CDR3 is TGTGCCAGCAGCCTCGGGGGCATTGGTTCACCCCTCCACTTT. It specifies CASSLGGIGSPLHF.

The chain couples TRBV2 to TRBJ2-1, with 7 nucleotides matching TRBD2. CDR3 length: 15 residues. Per germline, CDR1 SNHLY and CDR2 FYNNEI. J lost 0 bases, V lost 6 bases, and 5 bases had no gene match. CDR3 sequence: CASRRGGSSYNEQFF. The CDR3 bases are TGTGCCAGCAGACGTGGCGGGAGCTCCTACAATGAGCAGTTCTTC. The whole variable domain, remainder taken from reference TRBV2 and TRBJ2-1, is EPEVTQTPSHQVTQMGQEVILRCVPISNHLYFYWYRQILGQKVEFLVSFYNNEISEKSEIFDDQFSVERPDGSNFTLKIRSTKLEDSAMYFCASRRGGSSYNEQFFGPGTRLTVL.

There are a few counts of this clonotype. The V gene is TRBV6-5, the J gene TRBJ1-4; D remains ambiguous. This CDR3 is built from 14 residues. Germline V gene data show CDR1 as MNHEY and CDR2 as SVGAGI. Trimming removed 6 bases from V and 0 bases from J, with 8 bases in between. DNA of the CDR3: TGTGCCAGCAGCTCCTCACCAACTAATGAAAAACTGTTTTTT. Protein product: CASSSSPTNEKLFF.

The rearrangement joins TRBV27 to TRBJ2-7, with D maybe TRBD2 (6 bases). V lost 8 bases and J lost 3, with 17 bases in between. Looked up from germline, CDR1 is MNHEY and CDR2 is SMNVEV (reference sequence). CDR3 size: 14 residues. The DNA for the CDR3 is TGTGCCAGCCAACCGGGGACTCCAAGCTACGAGCAGTACTTC. This sequence encodes CASQPGTPSYEQYF.

The V and J genes are TRBV11-2 and TRBJ1-5; no definite D call. Trimming stripped 4 bases from V and 3 bases from J, with 13 bases between. CDR1 is SGHAT and CDR2 is FQNNGV in the germline V gene. The CDR3 covers 15 residues. CDR3 loop: CASSSGFGFNQPQHF. DNA for the CDR3: TGTGCCAGCAGCTCGGGTTTTGGATTCAATCAGCCCCAGCATTTT.

This chain joins TRBV20-1 and TRBJ1-2, with D tentatively TRBD1 (5 bases). With 1 base removed from V and 0 bases from J, the gap between germline ends came to 9 bases. In germline, CDR1 is DFQATT, CDR2 SNEGSKA (reference sequence). The CDR3 sequence is 14 residues long. In DNA form, the CDR3 reads TGCAGTGCTAGAGGAGGGGATTCTAACTATGGCTACACCTTC. Translated: CSARGGDSNYGYTF.

In this sample, this clonotype turned up a few times. The J gene is TRBJ1-2, the V gene TRBV9, with D possibly TRBD1 on 6 matching bases. The CDR3 loop spans 15 amino acids. Per germline, CDR1 SGDLS and CDR2 YYNGEE. Trimming shortened V by 0 bases and J by 3 bases, and 12 bases separated the two germline ends. The CDR3 spells CASSVARTDHYGYTF. CDR3 DNA sequence: TGTGCCAGCAGCGTAGCTCGGACAGACCACTATGGCTACACCTTC.

This sequence joins TRBV5-1 and TRBJ2-7; 7 bases map to TRBD2. The CDR3 contains 16 residues. V trimming: 0 bases; J trimming: 0 bases; junction bases outside the gene matches: 6. Germline V gene data show CDR1 as SGHRS and CDR2 as YFSETQ. In nucleotides, the CDR3 is TGCGCCAGCAGCTTGGCGGCTAGCGGCTTCTCCTACGAGCAGTACTTC. This gives the protein CASSLAASGFSYEQYF. The full variable domain, in which reference TRBV5-1 and TRBJ2-7 provide the parts outside the CDR3, is KAGVTQTPRYLIKTRGQQVTLSCSPISGHRSVSWYQQTPGQGLQFLFEYFSETQRNKGNFPGRFSGRQFSNSRSEMNVSTLELGDSALYLCASSLAASGFSYEQYFGPGTRLTVT.

The rearrangement links TRBV11-2 to TRBJ1-2; D is undetermined. CDR3 length: 13 amino acids. Germline CDR1 and CDR2: SGHAT and FQNNGV. The V end lost 5 bases, the J end lost 8 bases, and 15 bases lay between the germline ends. The CDR3 spells CASSDKATWGYTF. The CDR3 nucleotides read TGTGCCAGCAGCGATAAGGCTACGTGGGGCTACACCTTC.